These 18 T cell receptor beta chains came from one sample sequenced in a study of T cell responses to AZD1222 COVID-19 vaccine (dated by TCRdb to the early 2020s). Reading the label with the study, this specimen's time point is: about 28 days (+/-7) after the second vaccine dose. Library generation was performed with the immunoSEQ multiplex PCR assay. TCRdb stores this immuneACCESS table with in-frame sequences only. Part of the clones is absent; in the studies checked, under half of the shortfall reflects unresolved V genes, and no reason is known for the rest. Recorded for this sample are approximately 190,000 clones; approximately 95% of them occurred a single time. The top ten constitute roughly 1% of the sample. The source was peripheral blood, collected 28 days after the second AZD1222 dose. These receptors were collected from an adult who received the AZD1222 COVID-19 vaccine.

The chain has TRBV6-5 and TRBJ1-5, with TRBD1 as a possible D gene (6 bases). From germline, CDR1 is MNHEY and CDR2 SVGAGI. V gave up 6 bases and J gave up 7 bases, with 16 bases separating them. This CDR3 comprises 14 residues. CDR3 sequence reads: CASRITGTEQPQHF. The DNA of the CDR3 is TGTGCCAGCAGAATTACAGGGACCGAGCAGCCCCAGCATTTT.

The chain uses TRBV19 and TRBJ2-2; D gene ambiguous. This CDR3 is 15 amino acids long. Trimming removed 4 bases at V and 5 bases at J, with 14 bases between. Germline values: CDR1 LNHDA, CDR2 SQIVND (reference sequence). The CDR3 bases are TGTGCCAGTAGTACCGGCCCCGGTGGTACCGGGGAGCTGTTTTTT. It yields the protein CASSTGPGGTGELFF.

The chain uses TRBV5-6 and TRBJ1-2; TRBD1 is a possible D gene (6 bases). The CDR3 is 16 amino acids. CDR1 SGHDT and CDR2 YYEEEE come from the germline V gene. The V gene lost 4 bases and the J gene lost 1 base, with 17 bases spanning the gap. CDR3 DNA sequence: TGTGCCAGCAGCCTTTGGGGGGCCGGGGGTAACTATGGCTACACCTTC. Protein: CASSLWGAGGNYGYTF. The full variable domain, rest sourced from reference TRBV5-6 and TRBJ1-2, is DAGVTQSPTHLIKTRGQQVTLRCSPKSGHDTVSWYQQALGQGPQFIFQYYEEEERQRGNFPDRFSGHQFPNYSSELNVNALLLGDSALYLCASSLWGAGGNYGYTFGSGTRLTVV.

The chain is built from TRBV7-9 and TRBJ2-1; D is unclear. Trimming cost V 4 bases and J 2 bases, with 18 bases left between them. The germline V gene has CDR1 SEHNR and CDR2 FQNEAQ (reference sequence). The CDR3 runs to 17 residues. The CDR3 here is CASSSSPSSATYNEQFF. Here the CDR3 DNA reads TGTGCCAGCAGCTCAAGCCCATCCTCGGCCACCTACAATGAGCAGTTCTTC.

This chain joins TRBV28 and TRBJ1-1, with D maybe TRBD1 (5 bases). This CDR3 spans 14 amino acids. The V gene's germline CDR1 is MDHEN and CDR2 SYDVKM. V was clipped by 5 bases and J by 6 bases, with 16 bases between them. The CDR3 loop is CASSPGAVGAEAFF. In DNA, the CDR3 is TGTGCCAGCAGTCCCGGGGCGGTGGGCGCTGAAGCTTTCTTT.

This chain links TRBV19 with TRBJ1-1; the D gene is possibly TRBD1 (6 bases). With 7 bases removed from V and 1 base from J, the gap between germline ends came to 16 bases. This CDR3 spans 15 amino acids. CDR1 is LNHDA and CDR2 is SQIVND in the germline V gene (reference sequence). The DNA for the CDR3 is TGTGCCAGTATCCCCGGTGGGGGGCCGAACACTGAAGCTTTCTTT. Translation gives CASIPGGGPNTEAFF.

The J gene is TRBJ1-5, the V gene TRBV6-8; D possibly corresponds to TRBD1 (5 bases). The germline CDR1 and CDR2 sequences are MNHGY and SAAAGT. Trimming removed 2 bases from V and 7 bases from J, with 15 bases in between. This CDR3 spans 15 amino acids. The DNA of the CDR3 is TGTGCCAGCAGTTACCGCCAGGGTGAGGAGCAGCCCCAGCATTTT. It is translated as CASSYRQGEEQPQHF.

The V and J genes are TRBV4-2 and TRBJ1-3; no clear D gene. CDR3 length equals 14 residues. The germline V and J ends were trimmed by 0 bases and 6 bases, with 9 bases remaining between them. Looked up from germline, CDR1 is LGHNA and CDR2 is YNFKEQ. In DNA form, the CDR3 reads TGTGCCAGCAGCCAAGATCATCCCGAAAACACCATATATTTT. Translating it yields CASSQDHPENTIYF.

V usage is TRBV6-5 and J usage is TRBJ1-4, with D possibly TRBD1 on 5 matching bases. Germline V CDR1 and CDR2: MNHEY, SVGAGI. The CDR3 spans 13 residues. V dropped 8 bases and J dropped 3 bases, with 10 bases sitting between them. The CDR3 DNA reads TGTGCCAGCCGGGGGTGGGCTAATGAAAAACTGTTTTTT. This encodes CASRGWANEKLFF.

The V gene is TRBV7-8, the J gene TRBJ1-1; D may be TRBD1 (5 bases). The CDR3 runs to 18 residues. Between the trimmed V and J ends, which lost 3 bases and 5 bases, there was a span of 25 bases. Germline values: CDR1 SGHVS, CDR2 FQNEAQ. The CDR3 spells CASSFVRGWVAGKTEAFF. The CDR3 nucleotides read TGTGCCAGCAGCTTTGTTAGAGGTTGGGTAGCAGGGAAAACTGAAGCTTTCTTT.

This rearrangement joins TRBV3-1 (or the pseudogene TRBV3-2) to TRBJ1-2, with a tentative D call TRBD1 (5 bases). CDR3 size: 11 residues. Germline values: CDR1 LGHDT, CDR2 YNNKEL (reference sequence). The V end was cut by 5 bases, the J end by 8 bases, with 9 bases between. In DNA form, the CDR3 reads TGTGCCAGCAGCGCTGGGGCGGGCTACACCTTC. As protein: CASSAGAGYTF.

This clone was seen a single time. The rearrangement joins TRBV19 to TRBJ1-1; D not resolved. The CDR3 contains 15 residues. The germline gives CDR1 LNHDA, CDR2 SQIVND (reference sequence). V was pared by 4 bases and J by 2 bases, with 14 bases between. CDR3 sequence (DNA): TGTGCCAGTAGTACCCTGGTCAGTCTAAACACTGAAGCTTTCTTT. Protein: CASSTLVSLNTEAFF. The complete variable domain, with remaining parts taken from reference TRBV19 and TRBJ1-1, reads DGGITQSPKYLFRKEGQNVTLSCEQNLNHDAMYWYRQDPGQGLRLIYYSQIVNDFQKGDIAEGYSVSREKKESFPLTVTSAQKNPTAFYLCASSTLVSLNTEAFFGQGTRLTVV.

The V call is TRBV5-1, the J call TRBJ1-1; a weak D match, TRBD1 (5 bases). The germline gives CDR1 SGHRS, CDR2 YFSETQ. The CDR3 runs 13 residues. V lost 3 bases and J 8 bases, leaving 14 bases between the germline ends. CDR3 in DNA: TGCGCCAGCAGCTGGGGACCCGATAGGGAAGCTTTCTTT. This sequence encodes CASSWGPDREAFF.

The chain joins TRBV4-2 to TRBJ1-5; 9 nucleotides match TRBD1. The CDR3 is 18 residues long. V was clipped by 3 bases and J by 1 base; unmatched bases: 10. Germline-derived CDR1 and CDR2 are LGHNA and YNFKEQ. CDR3: CASSHPTGTGLSNQPQHF. The CDR3 DNA sequence: TGTGCCAGCAGCCACCCTACCGGGACAGGGTTGAGCAATCAGCCCCAGCATTTT.

The V gene is TRBV4-3, the J gene TRBJ2-5; either TRBD1 or TRBD2 may fit D (5 bases each). From germline, CDR1 is LGHNA and CDR2 YSLEER. Trimming stripped 1 base from V and 2 bases from J, with 11 bases between. There are 15 residues in the CDR3. CDR3 nucleotide sequence: TGCGCCAGCAGCCAAGCAGGGTCGGGACAAGAGACCCAGTACTTC. The encoded protein is CASSQAGSGQETQYF.

This chain joins TRBV28 and TRBJ1-1; D gene uncertain. This CDR3 is 13 amino acids long. Trimming left V 8 bases short and J 1 base short, with 11 bases between. Germline CDR1 is MDHEN and CDR2 is SYDVKM. CDR3 residues: CASGPGRNTEAFF. Written as DNA, the CDR3 is TGTGCCAGCGGTCCCGGGCGGAACACTGAAGCTTTCTTT.

V usage is TRBV2 and J usage is TRBJ1-5; 8 positions agree with TRBD1. V shed 1 base, J shed 7 bases, and the junction held 3 bases outside the gene matches. The CDR3 has 14 amino acids. CDR1 SNHLY and CDR2 FYNNEI come from the germline V gene. CDR3 sequence (DNA): TGTGCCAGCAGTGAAGGGACAGGGCCGCAGCCCCAGCATTTT. Protein product: CASSEGTGPQPQHF.

This clone was observed a handful of times. The chain joins TRBV7-3 to TRBJ1-1; no clear D. V lost 1 base and J lost 9, with 9 bases in between. Looked up from germline, CDR1 is SGHTA and CDR2 is FQGTGA. The CDR3 runs to 12 residues. The CDR3 region has the DNA TGTGCCAGCAGCTTAATTACGGGTCAAGCTTTCTTT. Amino acids: CASSLITGQAFF.